This T cell receptor beta chain was identified during a study of cytomegalovirus exposure and HLA in healthy donors. On the study more broadly: Assignment to the Caucasian-associated ancestry cluster applied to 81% of the roughly 420 genotyped donors.

Germline V gene data show CDR1 as SGHDN and CDR2 as FVKESK. This CDR3 region has 13 residues. The V end lost 0 bases, the J end lost 8 bases, and 10 bases lay between the germline ends. The PCR contained 60 Vbeta and 13 Jbeta primers. The protocol was immunoSEQ multiplex PCR, while the TCRdb copy is restricted to in-frame clones and leaves out a portion. The profile shows more than 150,000 clones, approximately 81% of them singletons. The sequence came from a woman younger than 35 in good health and CMV-seronegative. The gene calls are TRBV14 and TRBJ1-1, with D maybe TRBD1 (5 bases). Sequenced sample: PBMCs. In DNA form, the CDR3 reads TGTGCCAGCAGCCAAGATATAGGGGCCGAAGCTTTCTTT. Encoded protein: CASSQDIGAEAFF.